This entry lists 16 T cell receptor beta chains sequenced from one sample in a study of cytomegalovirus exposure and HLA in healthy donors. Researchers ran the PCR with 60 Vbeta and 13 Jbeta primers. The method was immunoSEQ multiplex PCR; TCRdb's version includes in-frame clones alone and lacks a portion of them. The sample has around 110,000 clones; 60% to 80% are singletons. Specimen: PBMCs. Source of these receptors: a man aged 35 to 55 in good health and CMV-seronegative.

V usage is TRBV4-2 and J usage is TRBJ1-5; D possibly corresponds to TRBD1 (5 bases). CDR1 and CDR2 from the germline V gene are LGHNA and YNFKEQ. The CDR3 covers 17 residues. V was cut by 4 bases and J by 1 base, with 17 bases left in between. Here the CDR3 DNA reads TGTGCCAGCAGCCCCTCAACGGGGGGGAGGAGCAATCAGCCCCAGCATTTT. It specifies CASSPSTGGRSNQPQHF.

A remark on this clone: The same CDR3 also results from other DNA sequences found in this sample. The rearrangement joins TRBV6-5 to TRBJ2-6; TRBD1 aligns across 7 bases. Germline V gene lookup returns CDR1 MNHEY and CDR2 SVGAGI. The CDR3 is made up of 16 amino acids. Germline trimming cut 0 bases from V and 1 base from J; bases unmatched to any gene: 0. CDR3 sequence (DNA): TGTGCCAGCAGTTACTCGACAGGGTCTGGGGCCAACGTCCTGACTTTC. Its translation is CASSYSTGSGANVLTF.

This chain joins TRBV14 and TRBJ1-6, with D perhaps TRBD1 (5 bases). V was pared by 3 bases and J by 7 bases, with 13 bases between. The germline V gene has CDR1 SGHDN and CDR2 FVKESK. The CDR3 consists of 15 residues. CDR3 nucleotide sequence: TGTGCCAGCAGCCAGACGGCAGGGATAAATTCACCCCTCCACTTT. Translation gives CASSQTAGINSPLHF.

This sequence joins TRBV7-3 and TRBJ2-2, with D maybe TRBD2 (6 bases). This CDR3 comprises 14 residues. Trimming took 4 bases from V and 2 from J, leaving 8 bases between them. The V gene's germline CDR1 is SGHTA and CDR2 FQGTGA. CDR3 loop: CASSSGLNTGELFF. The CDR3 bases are TGTGCCAGCAGCTCGGGACTTAACACCGGGGAGCTGTTTTTT.

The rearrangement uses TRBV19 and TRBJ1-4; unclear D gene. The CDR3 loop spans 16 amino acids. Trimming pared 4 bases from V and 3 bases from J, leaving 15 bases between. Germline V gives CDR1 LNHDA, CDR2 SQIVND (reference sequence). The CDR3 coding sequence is TGTGCCAGTAGTAAGAGGGTTCGGGGAGCTAATGAAAAACTGTTTTTT. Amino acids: CASSKRVRGANEKLFF.

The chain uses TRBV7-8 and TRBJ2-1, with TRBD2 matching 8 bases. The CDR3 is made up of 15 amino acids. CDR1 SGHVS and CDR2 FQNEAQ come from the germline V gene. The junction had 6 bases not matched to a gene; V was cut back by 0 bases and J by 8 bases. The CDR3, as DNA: TGTGCCAGCAGCTTAGCGAACGGGGGGGGCGATGAGCAGTTCTTC. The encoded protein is CASSLANGGGDEQFF.

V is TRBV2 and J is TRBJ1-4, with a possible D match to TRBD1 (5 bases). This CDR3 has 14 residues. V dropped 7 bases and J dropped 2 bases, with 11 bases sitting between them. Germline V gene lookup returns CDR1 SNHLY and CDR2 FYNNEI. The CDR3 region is CASKFGGTNEKLFF. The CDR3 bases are TGTGCCAGCAAGTTTGGGGGGACTAATGAAAAACTGTTTTTT. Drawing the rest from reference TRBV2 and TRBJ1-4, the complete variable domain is EPEVTQTPSHQVTQMGQEVILRCVPISNHLYFYWYRQILGQKVEFLVSFYNNEISEKSEIFDDQFSVERPDGSNFTLKIRSTKLEDSAMYFCASKFGGTNEKLFFGSGTQLSVL.

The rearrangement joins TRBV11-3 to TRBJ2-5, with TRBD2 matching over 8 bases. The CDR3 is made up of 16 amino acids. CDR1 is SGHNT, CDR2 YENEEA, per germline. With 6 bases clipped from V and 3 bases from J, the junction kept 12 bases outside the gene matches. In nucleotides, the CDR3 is TGTGCCAGCAGTCGGGGGGGCGCTAGCGCAAAAGAGACCCAGTACTTC. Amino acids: CASSRGGASAKETQYF.

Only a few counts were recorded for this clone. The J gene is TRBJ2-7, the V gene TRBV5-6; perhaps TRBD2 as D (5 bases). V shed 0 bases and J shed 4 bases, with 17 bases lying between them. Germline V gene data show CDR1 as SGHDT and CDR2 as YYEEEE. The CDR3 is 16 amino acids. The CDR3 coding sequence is TGTGCCAGCAGCTTGGTATATGGGGTACGGGATTACGAGCAGTACTTC. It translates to CASSLVYGVRDYEQYF. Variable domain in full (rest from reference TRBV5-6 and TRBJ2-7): DAGVTQSPTHLIKTRGQQVTLRCSPKSGHDTVSWYQQALGQGPQFIFQYYEEEERQRGNFPDRFSGHQFPNYSSELNVNALLLGDSALYLCASSLVYGVRDYEQYFGPGTRLTVT.

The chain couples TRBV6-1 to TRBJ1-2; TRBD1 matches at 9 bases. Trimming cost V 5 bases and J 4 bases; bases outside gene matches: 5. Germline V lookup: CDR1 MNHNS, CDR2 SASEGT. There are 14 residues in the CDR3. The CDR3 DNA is TGTGCCAGCAGTAACCGGGGACAGGGCTATGGCTACACCTTC. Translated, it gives CASSNRGQGYGYTF.

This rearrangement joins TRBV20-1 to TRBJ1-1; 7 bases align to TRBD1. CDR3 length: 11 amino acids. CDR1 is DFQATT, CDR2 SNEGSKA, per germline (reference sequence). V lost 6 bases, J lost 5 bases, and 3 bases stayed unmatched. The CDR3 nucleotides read TGCAGTGCCCCGGACAGGACTGAAGCTTTCTTT. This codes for CSAPDRTEAFF.

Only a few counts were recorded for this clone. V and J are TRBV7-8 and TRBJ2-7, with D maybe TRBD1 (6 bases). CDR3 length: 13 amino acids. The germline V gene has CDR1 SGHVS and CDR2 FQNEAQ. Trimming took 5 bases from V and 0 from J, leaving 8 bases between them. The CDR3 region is CASSRTVSYEQYF. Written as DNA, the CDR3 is TGTGCCAGCAGCAGGACAGTCTCCTACGAGCAGTACTTC.

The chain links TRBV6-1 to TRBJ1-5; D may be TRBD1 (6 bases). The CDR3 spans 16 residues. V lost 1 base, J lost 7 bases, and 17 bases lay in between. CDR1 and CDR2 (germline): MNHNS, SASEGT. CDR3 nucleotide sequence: TGTGCCAGCAGTGAAGTTGGTACAGGGAGTCAGCAGCCCCAGCATTTT. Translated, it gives CASSEVGTGSQQPQHF.

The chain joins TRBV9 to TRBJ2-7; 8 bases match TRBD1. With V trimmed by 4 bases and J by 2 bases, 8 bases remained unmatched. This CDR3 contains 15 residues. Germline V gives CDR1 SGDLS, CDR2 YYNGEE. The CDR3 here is CASSRGQAKTYEQYF. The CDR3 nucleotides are TGTGCCAGCAGCCGGGGACAGGCCAAAACCTACGAGCAGTACTTC.

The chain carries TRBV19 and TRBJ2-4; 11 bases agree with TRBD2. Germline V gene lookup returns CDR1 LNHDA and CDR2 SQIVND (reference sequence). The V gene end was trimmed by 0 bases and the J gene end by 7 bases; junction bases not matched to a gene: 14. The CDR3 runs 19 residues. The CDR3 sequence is CASSIDLVWTSGRTNIQYF. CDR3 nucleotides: TGTGCCAGTAGTATAGATCTGGTGTGGACTAGCGGGCGTACTAACATTCAGTACTTC. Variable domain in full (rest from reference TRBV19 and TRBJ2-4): DGGITQSPKYLFRKEGQNVTLSCEQNLNHDAMYWYRQDPGQGLRLIYYSQIVNDFQKGDIAEGYSVSREKKESFPLTVTSAQKNPTAFYLCASSIDLVWTSGRTNIQYFGAGTRLSVL.

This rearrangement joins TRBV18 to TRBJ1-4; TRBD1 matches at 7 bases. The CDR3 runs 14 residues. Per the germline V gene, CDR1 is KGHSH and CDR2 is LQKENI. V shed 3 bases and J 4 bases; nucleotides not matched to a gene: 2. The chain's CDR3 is CASSPTGRNEKLFF. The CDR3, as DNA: TGTGCCAGCTCACCGACAGGGCGTAATGAAAAACTGTTTTTT. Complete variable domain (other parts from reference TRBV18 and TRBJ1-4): NAGVMQNPRHLVRRRGQEARLRCSPMKGHSHVYWYRQLPEEGLKFMVYLQKENIIDESGMPKERFSAEFPKEGPSILRIQQVVRGDSAAYFCASSPTGRNEKLFFGSGTQLSVL.